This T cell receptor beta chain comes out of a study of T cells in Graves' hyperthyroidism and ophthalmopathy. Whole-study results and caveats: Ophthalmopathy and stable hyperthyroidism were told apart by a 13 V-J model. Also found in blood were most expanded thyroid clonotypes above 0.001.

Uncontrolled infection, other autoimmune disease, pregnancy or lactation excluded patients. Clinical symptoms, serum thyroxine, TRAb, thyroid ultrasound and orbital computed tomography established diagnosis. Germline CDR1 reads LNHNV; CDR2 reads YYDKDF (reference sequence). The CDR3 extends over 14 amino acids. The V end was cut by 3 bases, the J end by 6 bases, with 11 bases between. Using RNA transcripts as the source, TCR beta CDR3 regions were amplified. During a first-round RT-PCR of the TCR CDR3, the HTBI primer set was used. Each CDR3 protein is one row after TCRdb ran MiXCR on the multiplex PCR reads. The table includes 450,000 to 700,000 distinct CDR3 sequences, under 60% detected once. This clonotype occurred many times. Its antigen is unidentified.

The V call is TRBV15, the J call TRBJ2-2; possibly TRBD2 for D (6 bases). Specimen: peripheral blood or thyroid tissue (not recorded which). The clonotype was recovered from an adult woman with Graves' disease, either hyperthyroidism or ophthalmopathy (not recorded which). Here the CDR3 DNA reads TGTGCCACCAGCAGGGGTAGCGGCCCCGGGGAGCTGTTTTTT. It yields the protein CATSRGSGPGELFF.